This record concerns one T cell receptor beta chain sequence. Generated by immunoSEQ multiplex PCR, the TCRdb table keeps only in-frame clones and is missing some. The data contain 150,000 to 200,000 clones, around 83% of them seen just once; the ten biggest clones take up approximately 16%. The sample belongs to a study of blood T cell repertoires in COVID-19. Germline V gene data show CDR1 as WNHNN and CDR2 as SYGVQD (reference sequence). The ends lost 5 bases at V and 12 bases at J; junction bases unmatched: 3. The CDR3 length is 11 residues. The chain is built from TRBV10-1 and TRBJ1-5; 8 nucleotides align to TRBD1. The sequence came from a man in his fifties or sixties who had recovered from COVID-19. The sample taken for sequencing was PBMCs or T cells enriched from blood (not recorded which). The CDR3 here is CASSPGQVQHF. The DNA for the CDR3 is TGCGCCAGCAGTCCGGGACAGGTCCAGCATTTT.